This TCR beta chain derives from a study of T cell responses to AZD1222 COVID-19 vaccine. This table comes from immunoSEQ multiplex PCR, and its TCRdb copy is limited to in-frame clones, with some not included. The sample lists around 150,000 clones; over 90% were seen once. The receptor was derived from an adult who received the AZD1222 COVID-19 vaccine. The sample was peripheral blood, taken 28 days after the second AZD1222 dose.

The DNA of the CDR3 is TGTGCCAGCAGTTACGGGGGATACGACCCATATGGCTACACCTTC. This gives the protein CASSYGGYDPYGYTF. The chain joins TRBV6-5 to TRBJ1-2, with TRBD1 as a possible D gene (5 bases). Germline values: CDR1 MNHEY, CDR2 SVGAGI. V dropped 2 bases and J dropped 5 bases, with 15 bases sitting between them. The CDR3 consists of 15 residues.